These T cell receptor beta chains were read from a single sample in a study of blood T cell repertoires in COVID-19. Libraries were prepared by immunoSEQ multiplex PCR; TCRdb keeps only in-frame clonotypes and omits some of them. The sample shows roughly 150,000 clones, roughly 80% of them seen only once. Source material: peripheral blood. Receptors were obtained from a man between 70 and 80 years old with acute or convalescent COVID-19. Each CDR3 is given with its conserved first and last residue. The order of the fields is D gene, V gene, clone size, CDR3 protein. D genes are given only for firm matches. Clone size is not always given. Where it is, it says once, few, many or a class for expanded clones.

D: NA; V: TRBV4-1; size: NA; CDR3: CASSQGLPPDTQYF
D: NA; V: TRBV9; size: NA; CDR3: CASSGTLNTEAFF
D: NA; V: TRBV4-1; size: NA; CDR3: CASSQGGPATNEKLFF
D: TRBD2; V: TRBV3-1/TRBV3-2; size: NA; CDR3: CASSQDRLAGGRGTDTQYF
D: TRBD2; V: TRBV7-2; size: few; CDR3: CASSLGGFGETQYF
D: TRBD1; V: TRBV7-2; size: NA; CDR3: CASSAAASGGEQYF
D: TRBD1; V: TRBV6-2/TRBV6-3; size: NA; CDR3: CASSSRPSQGALKAFF
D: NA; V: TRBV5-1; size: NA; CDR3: CASRTGMGQKGDEQYF
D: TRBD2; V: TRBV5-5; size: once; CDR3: CASSGRLAGNNEQFF
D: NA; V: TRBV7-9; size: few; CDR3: CASSHMSGVGAYEQYF
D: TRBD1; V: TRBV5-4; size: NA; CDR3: CASSTGQGRDTEAFF